This T cell receptor beta chain was profiled in a study of cytomegalovirus exposure and HLA in healthy donors. On the study more broadly: A prior study identified roughly 110 million unique TCR beta sequences from about 179 million T cells.

Whole-study results and caveats: Per a prior analysis, the majority of TCR beta V segments were productive roughly 87% or roughly 30% of the time. When analyzed later, the rates of TCR association showed variation by HLA locus, with DRB1 the most and HLA-C the fewest.

This PCR relied on a set of 60 Vbeta primers and 13 Jbeta primers. The data were produced by immunoSEQ multiplex PCR, yet TCRdb's version contains in-frame clones alone and is incomplete. Among about 190,000 clones, roughly four fifths were seen once, and the ten largest hold approximately 3%. For this clone: Its antigen is currently unknown.

The clonotype originates from a woman in her twenties or thirties in good health and CMV-seropositive. The specimen was PBMCs.

DNA for the CDR3: TGTGCCAGCTCCTGGGGGGCTAGCGGGTCCACAGATACGCAGTATTTT. It yields the protein CASSWGASGSTDTQYF. The V call is TRBV27, the J call TRBJ2-3; 8 nucleotides agree with TRBD2. Germline loops: CDR1 MNHEY, CDR2 SMNVEV (reference sequence). Germline trimming cut 8 bases from V and 2 bases from J; bases unmatched to any gene: 12. This CDR3 is built from 16 residues.